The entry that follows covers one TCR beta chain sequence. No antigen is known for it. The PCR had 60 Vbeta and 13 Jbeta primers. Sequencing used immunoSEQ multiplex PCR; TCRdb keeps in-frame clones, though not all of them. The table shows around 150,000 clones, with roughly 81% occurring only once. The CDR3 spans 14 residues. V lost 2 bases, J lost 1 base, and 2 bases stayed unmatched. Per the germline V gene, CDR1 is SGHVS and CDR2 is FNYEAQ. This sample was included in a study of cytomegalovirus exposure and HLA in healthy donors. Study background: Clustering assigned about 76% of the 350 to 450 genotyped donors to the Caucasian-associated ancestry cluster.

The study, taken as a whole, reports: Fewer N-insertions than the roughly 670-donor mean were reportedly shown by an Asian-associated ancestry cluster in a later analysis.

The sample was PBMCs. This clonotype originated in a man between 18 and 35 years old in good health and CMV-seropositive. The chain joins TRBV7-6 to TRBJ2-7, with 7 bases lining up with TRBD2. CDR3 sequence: CASSLSGGSYEQYF. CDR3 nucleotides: TGTGCCAGCAGCTTATCGGGGGGATCCTACGAGCAGTACTTC.